This T cell receptor (beta chain) originates from a study of T cell repertoires in cytomegalovirus infection. CDR1 SGHTA and CDR2 FQGNSA come from the germline V gene. This CDR3 comprises 15 residues. The V end lost 5 bases, the J end lost 4 bases, and 15 bases lay between the germline ends. Using its own MiXCR run on the reads, TCRdb lists one record per CDR3 protein. The sample records some 310,000 distinct CDR3 sequences, roughly 25% being singletons. This clonotype showed up just a few times. What it binds is unknown. Here the sequenced sample was cultured PBMCs, taken from culture after CMV antigen stimulation. This receptor was identified in a human donor in good health (CMV status not recorded). Some clones in this sample may be carry-over from other donors' samples. The gene calls are TRBV7-2 and TRBJ1-3; perhaps TRBD1 as D (5 bases). CDR3 DNA sequence: TGTGCCAGCAGCCCGAATCCAGGGTACGGAAACACCATATATTTT. Translation gives CASSPNPGYGNTIYF.